The clone carrying this T cell receptor beta chain was seen a single time. As yet, its antigen is unknown. The source of the sample is a study of blood T cells in healthy people across ages. Study-level points and caveats: Naive T cell percentage and TCR beta diversity correlated strongly.

Primed by a sample-barcoded 5' primer and a J-beta primer mix, a second PCR proceeded for about 7 to 11 cycles. MiXCR, applied by TCRdb to the 5' RACE reads, yields one record per CDR3 protein. The table lists about 680,000 distinct CDR3 sequences, about half of them singletons. Looked up from germline, CDR1 is SGHAT and CDR2 is FQNNGV. V was trimmed by 3 bases and J by 4 bases, leaving 15 bases between them. CDR3 length: 15 residues. This sequence was found in a woman in her fifties or sixties in good health. The chain uses TRBV11-2 and TRBJ1-2; possible D gene TRBD1, 6 bases. Sequencing was performed on blood. The CDR3 region is CASSFGGRGAYGYTF. Here the CDR3 DNA reads TGTGCCAGCAGCTTTGGGGGCAGGGGCGCCTATGGCTACACCTTC.